The source of this T cell receptor beta chain is a study of Graves' ophthalmopathy and Graves' hyperthyroidism. As the template, RNA transcripts were used to amplify TCR beta CDR3 regions. First-round RT-PCR employed HTBI primers, with a second-round multiplex PCR after it. TCRdb re-analysed the multiplex PCR reads in MiXCR, keeping a single row per CDR3 protein. The profile shows around 670,000 distinct CDR3 sequences, around 40% of them singletons. The CDR3 contains 12 residues. Germline assignment: CDR1 SQVTM and CDR2 ANQGSEA. Study-wide results and limits: Ophthalmopathy progression was predicted by the model at less than 71% sensitivity and less than 75% specificity. A classifier, a 13-signature model, separated ophthalmopathy from stable hyperthyroidism with roughly 86% sensitivity and around 83% specificity. Blood repertoires reportedly contained most expanded thyroid clonotypes above 0.001 frequency.

This clonotype was counted once. What it binds is unknown. Sample: peripheral blood. The TCR sequence derives from an adult man with Graves' ophthalmopathy. The chain couples TRBV29-1 to TRBJ2-5; D is unclear. The CDR3 sequence: CSYAGTQETQYF. The CDR3 DNA reads TGCAGTTACGCAGGAACACAGGAGACCCAGTACTTC.